This T cell receptor beta chain was obtained from a study of beta chain features in type 1 diabetes. Reverse transcription of all isolated RNA meant that expressed TCRB transcripts were sequenced. Some clones are missing from TCRdb's copy, which holds only in-frame ones; the method was immunoSEQ multiplex PCR. The table has hundreds of thousands of clones, about 63% seen once. Germline values: CDR1 LNHNV, CDR2 YYDKDF (reference sequence). CDR3 length: 15 amino acids. V gave up 1 base and J gave up 0 bases, with 7 bases separating them. This receptor was taken from a man aged 25-40 years in good health. The chain is built from TRBV15 and TRBJ1-5; D gene ambiguous. Sequencing used naive CD4+ T cells from blood. Here the CDR3 DNA reads TGTGCCACCAGCAGAGGAACAGATAGCAATCAGCCCCAGCATTTT. Translating it yields CATSRGTDSNQPQHF.